These 13 T cell receptor beta chains originate from one sample sequenced in a study of human T cells and chemical hapten exposure. TCRdb redid the calling of the RACE reads with MiXCR, one entry per CDR3 protein. The profile covers approximately 120,000 distinct CDR3 sequences, with more than 7% appearing a single time and approximately 3% taken by the ten largest. Time point described: patch test 2, 6 weeks after DPC sensitization. The treatment is: therapeutic diphenylcyclopropenone sensitization with weekly scalp DPC. The source material was whole blood, sampled in connection with sensitization to the hapten diphenylcyclopropenone (DPC). The receptors shown here come from a woman between 40 and 50 years old with alopecia areata. Some clones in this sample may be carry-over from other donors' samples.

As for this clonotype: A much larger clone sits a single nucleotide away, making a read error possible. This sequence joins TRBV10-3 and TRBJ2-7, with D maybe TRBD1 (8 bases). CDR1 is ENHRY and CDR2 is SYGVKD in the germline V gene. The CDR3 is 13 amino acids. Here the CDR3 DNA reads TGTACCATCAGCGGGACCGACAGGGGCGAGCAGTACTTC. Its protein product is CTISGTDRGEQYF.

This chain connects TRBV12-3 or TRBV12-4 to TRBJ2-7; D uncertain. The CDR3 is 12 residues long. Trimming took 1 base from V and 8 from J, leaving 9 bases between them. CDR3 protein: CASSLGQLKQYF. The CDR3 DNA is TGTGCCAGCAGTTTAGGGCAGTTGAAGCAGTACTTC.

This clonotype showed up just a few times. The rearrangement links TRBV18 to TRBJ2-7; D unresolved. Per the germline V gene, CDR1 is KGHSH and CDR2 is LQKENI. CDR3 length: 14 amino acids. Trimming took off 5 bases at V and 2 bases at J, with 13 bases between the two ends. The CDR3 bases are TGTGCCAGCTCATCGGTGCCGGATGCCTACGAGCAGTACTTC. Its protein is CASSSVPDAYEQYF.

The table lists this clonotype with many counts. V gene TRBV6-2 or TRBV6-3 combines with J gene TRBJ2-1; D remains ambiguous. The length of the CDR3 is 11 residues. V lost 7 bases to trimming and J lost 7 bases, with 8 bases between them. Germline V gives CDR1 MNHEY, CDR2 SVGEGT. CDR3 nucleotide sequence: TGTGCCAGCACTTTTATGAATGAGCAGTTCTTC. It encodes CASTFMNEQFF.

This clonotype came up many times. CDR3 in DNA: TGTGCCAGCAGCCGCAGTTTGGATACGCAGTATTTT. It translates to CASSRSLDTQYF. The rearrangement joins TRBV14 to TRBJ2-3, with D hard to call. V was shortened by 4 bases and J by 6 bases, with 8 bases between the two germline ends. Germline CDR1 is SGHDN and CDR2 is FVKESK. This CDR3 comprises 12 residues.

This clonotype has a count of ten or more. The chain has TRBV3-1 and TRBJ1-6, with 7 bases aligning to TRBD1. This CDR3 has 15 amino acids. The trim removed 4 bases at V and 4 bases at J, leaving 4 bases unmatched. Germline V gives CDR1 LGHDT, CDR2 YNNKEL (reference sequence). DNA for the CDR3: TGTGCCAGCAGCCCAGGGACAGATTATAATTCACCCCTCCACTTT. Translation gives CASSPGTDYNSPLHF.

The rearrangement uses TRBV20-1 and TRBJ1-2; D might be TRBD1 (6 bases). Germline CDR1 and CDR2: DFQATT and SNEGSKA (reference sequence). The length of the CDR3 is 12 residues. The CDR3 coding sequence is TGCAGAGGACAGCGATTAAGCTATGGCTACACCTTC. This gives the protein CRGQRLSYGYTF.

In this sample, this clonotype turned up many times. The V gene is TRBV11-2, the J gene TRBJ2-7, with a tentative D call TRBD1 (5 bases). CDR1 SGHAT and CDR2 FQNNGV come from the germline V gene. Trimming removed 5 bases from V and 5 bases from J, with 10 bases in between. The CDR3 sequence is 12 residues long. DNA of the CDR3: TGTGCCAGCAGCCGTCCAGGGCACGAGCAGTACTTC. Translation: CASSRPGHEQYF.

Many counts were recorded for this clonotype. This chain joins TRBV7-2 and TRBJ1-6, with 7 positions matching TRBD1. J gave up 5 bases and V 5 bases, and 6 bases lay outside the gene matches. The CDR3 runs to 15 residues. CDR1 and CDR2 (germline): SGHTA, FQGNSA. CDR3 sequence reads: CASSIRTGHNSPLHF. The CDR3 coding sequence is TGTGCCAGCAGCATCCGGACAGGCCATAATTCACCCCTCCACTTT.

In this sample, this clonotype turned up many times. The chain couples TRBV12-3 or TRBV12-4 to TRBJ2-2, with a possible D match to TRBD2 (5 bases). The CDR3 runs 15 residues. Trimming left V 3 bases short and J 0 bases short, with 8 bases between. The CDR3 DNA reads TGTGCCAGCAGTTTTCGAGCGGCGAACACCGGGGAGCTGTTTTTT. Amino acids: CASSFRAANTGELFF.

The CDR3 DNA reads TGTGCCAGCAGCTTAGAGGGGGGCTCCGGATTTGTTGAGCAGTTCTTC. Translated, it gives CASSLEGGSGFVEQFF. V and J are TRBV11-2 and TRBJ2-1, with D perhaps matching TRBD1 or TRBD2 (6 bases each). Between the trimmed V and J ends, which lost 0 bases and 9 bases, there was a span of 18 bases. Germline V gene sequence: CDR1 SGHAT, CDR2 FQNNGV. This CDR3 has 16 residues.

The rearrangement joins TRBV4-2 to TRBJ1-2, with no clear D. The CDR3 has 14 residues. V gave up 1 base and J gave up 4 bases, with 10 bases separating them. Germline V gene lookup returns CDR1 LGHNA and CDR2 YNFKEQ. For the CDR3, the DNA is TGTGCCAGCAGCCAAGGGAAAGGCTCCTATGGCTACACCTTC. It codes for CASSQGKGSYGYTF.

CDR3 nucleotides: TGTGCCAGCAGCCAAGATAGCGTGCAGGAGCAGTACTTC. It specifies CASSQDSVQEQYF. This chain connects TRBV14 to TRBJ2-7, with D perhaps matching TRBD2 (5 bases). This CDR3 region has 13 residues. The V end lost 0 bases, the J end lost 7 bases, and 10 bases lay between the germline ends. CDR1 and CDR2 (germline): SGHDN, FVKESK.